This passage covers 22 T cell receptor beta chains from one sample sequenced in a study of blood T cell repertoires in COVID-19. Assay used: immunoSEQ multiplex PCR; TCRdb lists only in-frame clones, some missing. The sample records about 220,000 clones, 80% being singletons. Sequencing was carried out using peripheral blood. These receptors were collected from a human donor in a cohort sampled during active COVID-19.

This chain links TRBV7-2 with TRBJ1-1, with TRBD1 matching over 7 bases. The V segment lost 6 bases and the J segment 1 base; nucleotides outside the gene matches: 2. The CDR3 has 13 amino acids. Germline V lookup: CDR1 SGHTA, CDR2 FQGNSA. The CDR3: CASSWTGNTEAFF. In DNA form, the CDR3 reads TGTGCCAGCAGTTGGACAGGGAACACTGAAGCTTTCTTT.

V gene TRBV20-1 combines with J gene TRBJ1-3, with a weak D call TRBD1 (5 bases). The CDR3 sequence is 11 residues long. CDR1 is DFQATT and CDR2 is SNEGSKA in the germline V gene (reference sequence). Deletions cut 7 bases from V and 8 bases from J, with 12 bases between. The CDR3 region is CSDDGGDTIYF. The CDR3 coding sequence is TGCAGTGACGATGGGGGGGACACCATATATTTT.

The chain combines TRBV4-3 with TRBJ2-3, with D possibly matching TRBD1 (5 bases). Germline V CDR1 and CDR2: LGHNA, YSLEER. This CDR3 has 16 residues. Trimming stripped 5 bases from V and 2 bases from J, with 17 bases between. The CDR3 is CASSSDYQGSTDTQYF. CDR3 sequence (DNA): TGCGCCAGCAGCAGCGATTATCAGGGCTCCACAGATACGCAGTATTTT.

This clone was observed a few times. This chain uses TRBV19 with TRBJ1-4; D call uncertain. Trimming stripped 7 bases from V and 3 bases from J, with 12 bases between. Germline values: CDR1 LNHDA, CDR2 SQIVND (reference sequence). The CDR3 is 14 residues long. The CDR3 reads CASNPSGANEKLFF. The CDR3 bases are TGTGCCAGTAACCCATCCGGGGCTAATGAAAAACTGTTTTTT.

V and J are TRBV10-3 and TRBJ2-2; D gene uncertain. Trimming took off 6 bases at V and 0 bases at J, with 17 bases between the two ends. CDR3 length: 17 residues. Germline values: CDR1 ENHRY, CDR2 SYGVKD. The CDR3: CAISVPPGDANTGELFF. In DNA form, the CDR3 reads TGTGCCATCAGCGTACCCCCAGGTGACGCGAACACCGGGGAGCTGTTTTTT.

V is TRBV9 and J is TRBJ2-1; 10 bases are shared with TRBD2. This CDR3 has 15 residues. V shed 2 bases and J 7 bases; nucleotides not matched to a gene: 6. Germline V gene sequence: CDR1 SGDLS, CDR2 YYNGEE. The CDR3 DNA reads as TGTGCCAGCAGCGTCTGGGGACTAGCGTTGAATGAGCAGTTCTTC. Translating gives CASSVWGLALNEQFF.

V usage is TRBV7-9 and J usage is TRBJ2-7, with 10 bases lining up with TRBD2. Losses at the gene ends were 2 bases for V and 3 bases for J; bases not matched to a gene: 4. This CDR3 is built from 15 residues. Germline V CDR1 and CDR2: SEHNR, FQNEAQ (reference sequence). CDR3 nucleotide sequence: TGTGCCAGCAGCTTAACAACTAGCGGGAACTACGAGCAGTACTTC. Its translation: CASSLTTSGNYEQYF.

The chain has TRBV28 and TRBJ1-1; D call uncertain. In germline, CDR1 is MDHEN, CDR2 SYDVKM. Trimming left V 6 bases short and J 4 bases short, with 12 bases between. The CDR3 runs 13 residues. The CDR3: CASRAARVTEAFF. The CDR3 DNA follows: TGTGCCAGCAGGGCGGCGAGGGTCACTGAAGCTTTCTTT.

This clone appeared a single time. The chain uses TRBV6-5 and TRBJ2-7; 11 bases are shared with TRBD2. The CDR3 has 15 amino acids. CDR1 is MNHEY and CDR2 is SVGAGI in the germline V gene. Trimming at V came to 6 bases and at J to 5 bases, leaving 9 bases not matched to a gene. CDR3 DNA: TGTGCCAGCAGAAACATAGCGGGGGGGCGTCACGAGCAGTACTTC. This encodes CASRNIAGGRHEQYF.

CDR3 DNA: TGTGCCAGCAGTGAGGTGAGACAGGGACGCACAGATACGCAGTATTTT. Its translation is CASSEVRQGRTDTQYF. The chain carries TRBV6-4 and TRBJ2-3, with 7 bases fitting TRBD1. The CDR3 is 16 amino acids. Trimming at V came to 3 bases and at J to 1 base, leaving 7 bases not matched to a gene. Looked up from germline, CDR1 is MRHNA and CDR2 is SNTAGT.

The chain's CDR3 is CASSQEPQGRRELFF. CDR3 in DNA: TGTGCCAGCAGCCAAGAACCCCAGGGTAGGCGGGAGCTGTTTTTT. The V call is TRBV3-1 (or the pseudogene TRBV3-2), the J call TRBJ2-2; D is perhaps TRBD1 (5 bases). Germline V CDR1 and CDR2: LGHDT, YNNKEL (reference sequence). The V gene lost 0 bases and the J gene lost 9 bases, with 14 bases spanning the gap. The CDR3 extends over 15 amino acids.

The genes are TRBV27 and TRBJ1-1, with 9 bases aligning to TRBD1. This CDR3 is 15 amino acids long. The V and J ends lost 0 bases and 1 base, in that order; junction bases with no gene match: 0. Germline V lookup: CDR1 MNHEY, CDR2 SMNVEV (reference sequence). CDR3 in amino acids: CASSLSQGANTEAFF. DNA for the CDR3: TGTGCCAGCAGTTTATCACAGGGGGCGAACACTGAAGCTTTCTTT.

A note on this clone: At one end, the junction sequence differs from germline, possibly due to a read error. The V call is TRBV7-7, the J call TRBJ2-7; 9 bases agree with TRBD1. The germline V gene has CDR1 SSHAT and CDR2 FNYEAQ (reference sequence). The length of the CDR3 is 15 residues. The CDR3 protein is CASSLAGTGTSEQYF. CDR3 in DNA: TGTGCTAGCAGCTTAGCCGGGACAGGGACATCAGAGCAGTACTTC.

CDR3 residues: CASSPGGDAGNTIYF. The DNA for the CDR3 is TGTGCCAGCAGCCCGGGGGGGGACGCTGGAAACACCATATATTTT. This chain joins TRBV28 and TRBJ1-3; tentatively, D is TRBD1 (5 bases). The CDR3 is made up of 15 amino acids. The V gene's germline CDR1 is MDHEN and CDR2 SYDVKM. V lost 6 bases, J lost 2 bases, and 14 bases lay in between.

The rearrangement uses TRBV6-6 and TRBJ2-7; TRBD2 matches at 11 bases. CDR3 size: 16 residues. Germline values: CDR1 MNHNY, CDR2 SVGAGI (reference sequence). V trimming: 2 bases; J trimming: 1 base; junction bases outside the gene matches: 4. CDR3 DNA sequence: TGTGCCAGCAGTTACCTGGGACTAGCGGTTTCCTACGAGCAGTACTTC. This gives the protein CASSYLGLAVSYEQYF.

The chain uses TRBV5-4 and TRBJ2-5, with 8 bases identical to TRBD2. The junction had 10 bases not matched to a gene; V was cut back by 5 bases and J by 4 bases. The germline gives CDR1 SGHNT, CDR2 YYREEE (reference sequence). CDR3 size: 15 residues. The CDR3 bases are TGTGCCAGCAGTGGGACTAGGGAAGAGGGAGAGACCCAGTACTTC. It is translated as CASSGTREEGETQYF.

Here the CDR3 DNA reads TGCGCCAGCAGTGAGTCGTCACAGGGGGCACCCTATGGCTACACCTTC. Amino acids: CASSESSQGAPYGYTF. V is TRBV10-1 and J is TRBJ1-2; TRBD1 aligns across 9 bases. The germline gives CDR1 WNHNN, CDR2 SYGVQD (reference sequence). The trim removed 0 bases at V and 4 bases at J, leaving 6 bases unmatched. The CDR3 has 16 residues.

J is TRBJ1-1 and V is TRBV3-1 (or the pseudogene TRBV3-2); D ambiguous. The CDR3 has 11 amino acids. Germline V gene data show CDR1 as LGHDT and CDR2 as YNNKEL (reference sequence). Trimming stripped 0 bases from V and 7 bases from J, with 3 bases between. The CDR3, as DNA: TGTGCCAGCAGCCAAGACGTTGAAGCTTTCTTT. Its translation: CASSQDVEAFF.

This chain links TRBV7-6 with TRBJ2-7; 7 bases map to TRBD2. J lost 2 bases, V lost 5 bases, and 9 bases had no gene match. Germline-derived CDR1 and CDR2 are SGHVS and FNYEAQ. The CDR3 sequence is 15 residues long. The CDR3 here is CASSPGPSGTYEQYF. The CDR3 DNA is TGTGCCAGCAGCCCCGGGCCTAGCGGAACCTACGAGCAGTACTTC.

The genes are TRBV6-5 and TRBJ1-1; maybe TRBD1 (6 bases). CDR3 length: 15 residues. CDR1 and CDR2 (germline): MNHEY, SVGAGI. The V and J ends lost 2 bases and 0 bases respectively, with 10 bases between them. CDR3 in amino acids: CASSYDRSMNTEAFF. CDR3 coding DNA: TGTGCCAGCAGTTACGACAGGTCCATGAACACTGAAGCTTTCTTT.

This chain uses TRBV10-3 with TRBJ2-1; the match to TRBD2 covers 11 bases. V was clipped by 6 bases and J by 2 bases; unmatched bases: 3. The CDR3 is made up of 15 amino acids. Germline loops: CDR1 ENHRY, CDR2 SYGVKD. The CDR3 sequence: CAISRLAGPYNEQFF. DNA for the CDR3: TGTGCCATCAGCCGACTAGCGGGGCCCTACAATGAGCAGTTCTTC.

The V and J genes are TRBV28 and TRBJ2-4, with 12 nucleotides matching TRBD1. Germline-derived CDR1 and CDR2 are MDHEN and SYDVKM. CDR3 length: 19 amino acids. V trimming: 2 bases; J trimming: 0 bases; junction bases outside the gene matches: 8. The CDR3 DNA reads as TGTGCCAGCAGTTTACCGGGACAGGGGGCCACTTTAGCCAAAAACATTCAGTACTTC. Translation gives CASSLPGQGATLAKNIQYF.